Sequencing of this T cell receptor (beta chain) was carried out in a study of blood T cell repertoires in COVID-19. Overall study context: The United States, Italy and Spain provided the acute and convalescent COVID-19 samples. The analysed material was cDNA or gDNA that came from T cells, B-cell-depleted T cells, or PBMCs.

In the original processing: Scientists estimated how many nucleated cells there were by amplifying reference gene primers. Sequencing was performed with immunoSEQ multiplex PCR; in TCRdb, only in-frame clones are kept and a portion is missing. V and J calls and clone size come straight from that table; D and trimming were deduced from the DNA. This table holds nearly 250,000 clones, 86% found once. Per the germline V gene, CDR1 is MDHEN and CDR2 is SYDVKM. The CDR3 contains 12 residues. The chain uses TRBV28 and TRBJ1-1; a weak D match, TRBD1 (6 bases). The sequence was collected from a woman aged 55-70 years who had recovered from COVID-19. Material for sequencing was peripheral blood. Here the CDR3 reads CASDRQNTEAFF. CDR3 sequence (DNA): TGTGCTTCGGACAGACAGAACACTGAAGCTTTCTTT.